The sequence of this TCR beta chain was determined in a study of cytomegalovirus exposure and HLA in healthy donors. Study conclusions and caveats: Reportedly, TCR beta sequences accurately predicted HLA-A and HLA-B alleles in most subjects. Reports showed the classifier diagnosing cytomegalovirus status with high specificity and sensitivity.

PCR used 60 Vbeta primers and 13 Jbeta primers. TCRdb's table, derived via immunoSEQ multiplex PCR, lists solely in-frame clones and lacks some. The sample has around 99,000 clones, nearly 70% seen once. V gave up 0 bases and J gave up 1 base; unmatched junction bases: 4. Germline assignment: CDR1 SGDLS and CDR2 YYNGEE. The CDR3 runs 16 residues. Of note for this clone: Its target is unknown.

The sequence was obtained from a woman between 65 and 79 years old in good health and CMV-seropositive. The chain couples TRBV9 to TRBJ2-3; 8 bases line up with TRBD1. The sequencing sample was made of PBMCs. The CDR3 bases are TGTGCCAGCAGCGTAGCTTTGGGACAGGGCACAGATACGCAGTATTTT. Encoded protein: CASSVALGQGTDTQYF.